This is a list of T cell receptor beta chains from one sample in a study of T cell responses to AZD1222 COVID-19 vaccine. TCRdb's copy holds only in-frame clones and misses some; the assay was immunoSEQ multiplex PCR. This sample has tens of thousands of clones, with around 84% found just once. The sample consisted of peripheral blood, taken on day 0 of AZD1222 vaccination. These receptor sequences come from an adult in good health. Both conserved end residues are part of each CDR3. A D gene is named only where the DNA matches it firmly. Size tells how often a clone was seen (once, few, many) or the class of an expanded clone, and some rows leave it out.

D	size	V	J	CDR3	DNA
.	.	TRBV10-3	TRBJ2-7	CAISETPGRRTYEQYF	TGTGCCATCAGTGAGACACCGGGACGCAGGACCTACGAGCAGTACTTC
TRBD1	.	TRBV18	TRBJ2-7	CASSPSSDRFYEQYF	TGTGCCAGCTCACCTTCGTCGGACAGGTTCTACGAGCAGTACTTC
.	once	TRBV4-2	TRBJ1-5	CASSRTIDQPQHF	TGTGCCAGCAGCCGGACAATTGATCAGCCCCAGCATTTT
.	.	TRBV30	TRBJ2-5	CAWGTRIVGTQYF	TGTGCCTGGGGAACTAGAATTGTAGGGACCCAGTACTTC
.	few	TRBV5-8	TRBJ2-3	CASSFFGDTQYF	TGTGCCAGCAGCTTTTTTGGGGATACGCAGTATTTT
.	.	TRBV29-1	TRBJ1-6	CSVAFGANSPLHF	TGCAGCGTCGCTTTCGGGGCTAATTCACCCCTCCACTTT
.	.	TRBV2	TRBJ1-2	CASRGDTTNYGYTF	TGTGCCAGCAGGGGCGACACTACTAACTATGGCTACACCTTC
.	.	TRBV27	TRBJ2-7	CASSPLRELAYEQYF	TGTGCCAGCAGTCCACTCAGAGAATTAGCCTACGAGCAGTACTTC
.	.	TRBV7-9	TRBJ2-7	CASSWDGRHEQYF	TGTGCCAGCAGCTGGGACGGTCGCCACGAGCAGTACTTC
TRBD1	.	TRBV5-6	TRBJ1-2	CASSQQGALAYGYTF	TGTGCCAGCAGCCAGCAGGGGGCGCTGGCTTATGGCTACACCTTC
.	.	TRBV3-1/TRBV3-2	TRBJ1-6	CASSQAGSSYNSPLHF	TGTGCCAGCAGCCAAGCAGGGAGCTCCTATAATTCACCCCTCCACTTT
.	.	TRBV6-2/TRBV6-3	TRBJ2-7	CASSYAGSSYEQYF	TGTGCCAGCAGTTATGCGGGAAGCTCCTACGAGCAGTACTTC
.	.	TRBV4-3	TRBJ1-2	CASSQDLPPIDGYTF	TGCGCCAGCAGCCAAGATCTGCCCCCTATAGATGGCTACACCTTC
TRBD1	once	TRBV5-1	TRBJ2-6	CASSRGTGGASPGANVLTF	TGCGCCAGCAGCCGTGGCACAGGGGGCGCTTCCCCTGGGGCCAACGTCCTGACTTTC
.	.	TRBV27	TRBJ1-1	CASSRAGNTEAFF	TGTGCCAGCAGTCGAGCGGGGAACACTGAAGCTTTCTTT
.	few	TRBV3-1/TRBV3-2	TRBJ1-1	CASSQESGKAFF	TGTGCCAGCAGCCAAGAGTCCGGGAAAGCTTTCTTT
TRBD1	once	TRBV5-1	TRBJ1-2	CASSPTGTPNYGYTF	TGCGCCAGCAGCCCGACAGGGACTCCTAACTATGGCTACACCTTC
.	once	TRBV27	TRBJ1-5	CATRWVGQGNQPQHF	TGTGCCACCCGGTGGGTTGGGCAGGGCAATCAGCCCCAGCATTTT
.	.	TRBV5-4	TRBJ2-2	CASSSYRGATNTGELFF	TGTGCCAGCAGCTCATATAGGGGCGCAACGAACACCGGGGAGCTGTTTTTT
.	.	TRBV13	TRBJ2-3	CASSLVGISTDTQYF	TGTGCCAGCAGCTTAGTCGGAATTAGCACAGATACGCAGTATTTT
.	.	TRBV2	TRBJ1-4	CASSGYSRTNEKLFF	TGTGCCAGCAGTGGGTACTCCCGGACTAATGAAAAACTGTTTTTT
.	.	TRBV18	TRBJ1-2	CASSPSRQGSNYGYTF	TGTGCCAGCTCACCATCGCGGCAGGGGTCTAACTATGGCTACACCTTC
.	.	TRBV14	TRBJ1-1	CASSPRMNTEAFF	TGTGCCAGCAGCCCCCGGATGAACACTGAAGCTTTCTTT